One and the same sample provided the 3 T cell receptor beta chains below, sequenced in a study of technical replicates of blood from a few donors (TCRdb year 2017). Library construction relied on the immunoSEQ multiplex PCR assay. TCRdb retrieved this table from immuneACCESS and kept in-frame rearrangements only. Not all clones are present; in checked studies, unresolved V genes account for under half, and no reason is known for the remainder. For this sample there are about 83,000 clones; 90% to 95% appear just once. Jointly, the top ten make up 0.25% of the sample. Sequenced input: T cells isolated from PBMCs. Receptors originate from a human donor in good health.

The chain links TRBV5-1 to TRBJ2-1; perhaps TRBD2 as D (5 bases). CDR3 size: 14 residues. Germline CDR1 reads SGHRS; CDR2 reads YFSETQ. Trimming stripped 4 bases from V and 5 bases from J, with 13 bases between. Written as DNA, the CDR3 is TGCGCCAGCAGCAGCCCCGCGGGTAACAATGAGCAGTTCTTC. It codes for CASSSPAGNNEQFF.

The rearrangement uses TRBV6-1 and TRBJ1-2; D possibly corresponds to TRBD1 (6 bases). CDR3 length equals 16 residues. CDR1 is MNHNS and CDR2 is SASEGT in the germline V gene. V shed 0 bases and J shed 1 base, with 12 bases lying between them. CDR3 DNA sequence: TGTGCCAGCAGTGAAGCGCGGGGGGCCTTTAACTATGGCTACACCTTC. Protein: CASSEARGAFNYGYTF.

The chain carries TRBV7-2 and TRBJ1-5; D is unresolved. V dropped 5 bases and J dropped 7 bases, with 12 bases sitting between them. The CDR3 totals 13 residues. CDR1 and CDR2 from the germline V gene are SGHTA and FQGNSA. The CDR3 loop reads CASSRDREQPQHF. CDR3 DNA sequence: TGTGCCAGCAGCCGGGATCGGGAGCAGCCCCAGCATTTT.